These 18 T cell receptor beta chains were sequenced from one sample in a study of beta chain features in type 1 diabetes. Antigens for these TCRs are unknown. General study results and limits: TCRB CDR3s were moderately but significantly shorter in Type 1 diabetes patients in all four CD4+ subsets.

Reverse transcription of all isolated RNA meant that expressed TCRB transcripts were sequenced. Using immunoSEQ multiplex PCR, the repertoire was profiled, and TCRdb retains in-frame clones only, with some absent. The sample yields about 650,000 clones, 12% seen once. What was sequenced was naive CD4+ T cells from blood. The source of these receptors is a man younger than 40 with type 1 diabetes.

V gene TRBV9 combines with J gene TRBJ1-1, with D perhaps TRBD1 (6 bases). The CDR3 runs 15 residues. The ends were cut back, 3 bases at V and 1 base at J, with 13 bases in the middle. From germline, CDR1 is SGDLS and CDR2 YYNGEE. The chain's CDR3 is CASSARQDQNTEAFF. CDR3 bases: TGTGCCAGCAGCGCCAGACAGGATCAGAACACTGAAGCTTTCTTT.

The table lists this clone with a few counts. This CDR3 reads CASTRTSGDRPPNEQFF. The CDR3 coding sequence is TGTGCCAGCACCAGGACTAGCGGGGACCGACCCCCCAATGAGCAGTTCTTC. The chain uses TRBV9 and TRBJ2-1, with TRBD2 matching over 12 bases. V lost 6 bases and J lost 6; bases outside the gene matches: 13. The CDR3 runs to 17 residues. Germline assignment: CDR1 SGDLS and CDR2 YYNGEE.

The V call is TRBV13, the J call TRBJ1-1; D might be TRBD1 (6 bases). CDR3 size: 15 residues. Germline V lookup: CDR1 PRHDT, CDR2 FYEKMQ (reference sequence). Trimming took 6 bases from V and 0 from J, leaving 14 bases between them. CDR3 sequence: CASRIPTGVNTEAFF. The CDR3 DNA is TGTGCCAGCAGGATCCCGACAGGTGTGAACACTGAAGCTTTCTTT. Based on the CDR3 plus reference TRBV13 and TRBJ1-1, the full variable domain is AAGVIQSPRHLIKEKRETATLKCYPIPRHDTVYWYQQGPGQDPQFLISFYEKMQSDKGSIPDRFSAQQFSDYHSELNMSSLELGDSALYFCASRIPTGVNTEAFFGQGTRLTVV.

This chain links TRBV19 with TRBJ1-1, with D possibly matching TRBD1 (6 bases). Trimming removed 1 base from V and 4 bases from J, with 10 bases in between. CDR1 and CDR2 (germline): LNHDA, SQIVND (reference sequence). The CDR3 runs 14 residues. DNA of the CDR3: TGTGCCAGTAGTATAGTTTCCAGGGGCACTGAAGCTTTCTTT. It encodes CASSIVSRGTEAFF.

This clone was found a few times. The rearrangement joins TRBV7-2 to TRBJ1-6; D is perhaps TRBD1 (5 bases). The CDR3 sequence is 18 residues long. Trimming left V 8 bases short and J 1 base short, with 21 bases between. Germline V gene data show CDR1 as SGHTA and CDR2 as FQGNSA. The CDR3 loop is CASAQGWAGGSYNSPLHF. DNA of the CDR3: TGTGCCAGCGCTCAGGGTTGGGCCGGAGGGTCCTATAATTCACCCCTCCACTTT.

The V and J genes are TRBV5-1 and TRBJ2-5, with TRBD2 identical over 10 bases. This CDR3 is built from 16 residues. The V gene end was trimmed by 6 bases and the J gene end by 5 bases; junction bases not matched to a gene: 13. Germline assignment: CDR1 SGHRS and CDR2 YFSETQ. CDR3 in amino acids: CASTLQVSGGSETQYF. CDR3 sequence (DNA): TGCGCCAGCACCCTTCAGGTTAGCGGGGGGTCTGAGACCCAGTACTTC.

The chain recombines TRBV6-6 with TRBJ1-5, with D perhaps TRBD1 (6 bases). CDR1 is MNHNY and CDR2 is SVGAGI in the germline V gene (reference sequence). CDR3 length: 14 residues. V lost 7 bases and J 7 bases, leaving 17 bases between the germline ends. For the CDR3, the DNA is TGTGCCAGCACCTTACGTGGGGGGGCACAGCCCCAGCATTTT. Its translation is CASTLRGGAQPQHF.

The chain recombines TRBV6-5 with TRBJ2-5; TRBD2 matches 13 bases. Germline V gene sequence: CDR1 MNHEY, CDR2 SVGAGI. This CDR3 comprises 15 residues. J lost 5 bases, V lost 4 bases, and 4 bases had no gene match. For the CDR3, the DNA is TGTGCCAGCAGTTCGCCGGGACTAGCGGGGGAGACCCAGTACTTC. Its protein product is CASSSPGLAGETQYF.

The chain has TRBV28 and TRBJ1-2, with a weak D call TRBD1 (6 bases). Germline V CDR1 and CDR2: MDHEN, SYDVKM. The V gene lost 6 bases and the J gene lost 4 bases, with 18 bases spanning the gap. This CDR3 is 15 amino acids long. CDR3 region: CASRPLDRWGYGYTF. DNA of the CDR3: TGTGCCAGCAGGCCGCTCGACAGGTGGGGCTATGGCTACACCTTC.

This clone was observed a few times. The chain has TRBV7-9 and TRBJ2-3, with 9 bases that match TRBD1. CDR1 is SEHNR, CDR2 FQNEAQ, per germline (reference sequence). The CDR3 is 17 amino acids. J gave up 1 base and V 1 base, and 6 bases lay outside the gene matches. CDR3 in amino acids: CASSLGYRGRGTDTQYF. The CDR3 nucleotides read TGTGCCAGCAGCTTAGGTTACAGGGGGCGAGGCACAGATACGCAGTATTTT.

The chain carries TRBV18 and TRBJ1-2, with 8 nucleotides matching TRBD1. V dropped 3 bases and J dropped 8; count of bases not matched to a gene: 8. Germline V gene data show CDR1 as KGHSH and CDR2 as LQKENI. The CDR3 runs to 14 residues. The CDR3 nucleotides read TGTGCCAGCTCACCTGACAGGGGATCTATCGGCTACACCTTC. Translation: CASSPDRGSIGYTF. Combining the CDR3 with reference TRBV18 and TRBJ1-2 gives the whole variable domain NAGVMQNPRHLVRRRGQEARLRCSPMKGHSHVYWYRQLPEEGLKFMVYLQKENIIDESGMPKERFSAEFPKEGPSILRIQQVVRGDSAAYFCASSPDRGSIGYTFGSGTRLTVV.

This clone came up a few times. The J gene is TRBJ2-1, the V gene TRBV27; D is undetermined. V was pared by 6 bases and J by 0 bases, with 15 bases between. This CDR3 is 16 amino acids long. Germline V gene sequence: CDR1 MNHEY, CDR2 SMNVEV (reference sequence). The CDR3 is CASSLTAHSSYNEQFF. CDR3 sequence (DNA): TGTGCCAGCAGCCTTACAGCGCACAGCTCCTACAATGAGCAGTTCTTC.

This clone was picked up a small number of times. The genes are TRBV7-2 and TRBJ2-1; D possibly corresponds to TRBD2 (5 bases). The V gene's germline CDR1 is SGHTA and CDR2 FQGNSA. The ends were cut back, 4 bases at V and 7 bases at J, with 14 bases in the middle. CDR3 length: 14 amino acids. The CDR3 DNA reads as TGTGCCAGCAGCTATGGACTGGACGGGAATGAGCAGTTCTTC. Protein sequence: CASSYGLDGNEQFF.

This clone was seen only a few times. The chain is built from TRBV19 and TRBJ2-1; D remains unclear. Trimming left V 7 bases short and J 0 bases short, with 13 bases between. CDR1 is LNHDA, CDR2 SQIVND, per germline (reference sequence). The CDR3 is 15 residues long. Here the CDR3 DNA reads TGTGCCAGTACACCGAGGACCAGCTCCTACAATGAGCAGTTCTTC. Amino acid sequence: CASTPRTSSYNEQFF.

This clone was picked up a small number of times. The V call is TRBV7-2, the J call TRBJ2-1; D is unresolved. This CDR3 comprises 13 residues. Trimming removed 3 bases at V and 12 bases at J, with 15 bases between. Germline V gives CDR1 SGHTA, CDR2 FQGNSA. This CDR3 is CASSFSGLDGQFF. DNA for the CDR3: TGTGCCAGCAGCTTTTCTGGTCTCGACGGGCAGTTCTTC.

This chain joins TRBV6-5 and TRBJ1-4; D is perhaps TRBD1 (5 bases). The CDR3 is made up of 14 amino acids. V lost 5 bases, J lost 0 bases, and 7 bases lay in between. Germline CDR1 MNHEY, CDR2 SVGAGI. CDR3: CASSTGPTNEKLFF. Written as DNA, the CDR3 is TGTGCCAGCAGTACGGGACCAACTAATGAAAAACTGTTTTTT.

The chain has TRBV9 and TRBJ1-6; maybe TRBD1 (6 bases). The germline CDR1 and CDR2 sequences are SGDLS and YYNGEE. V was trimmed by 3 bases and J by 13 bases, leaving 14 bases between them. The CDR3 totals 13 residues. CDR3 DNA: TGTGCCAGCAGCGGCCGGGACACCCGGCCCCTCCACTTT. Protein product: CASSGRDTRPLHF.

J is TRBJ1-5 and V is TRBV6-6; D unresolved. Trimming removed 10 bases at V and 4 bases at J, with 17 bases between. CDR1 and CDR2 (germline): MNHNY, SVGAGI (reference sequence). CDR3 length: 14 residues. The CDR3 DNA follows: TGTGCCACCAGCGGTTGGGGAAAGAATCAGCCCCAGCATTTT. Translated: CATSGWGKNQPQHF.